This TCR beta chain originates from a study of blood T cells in healthy people across ages. Study overall: Per two T cells, template switching captured roughly one barcoded beta molecule.

Study results and limitations: TCR beta diversity tracked closely with naive T cell percentage.

For this clonotype: The antigen is undetermined.

The CDR3 is 18 residues long. In germline, CDR1 is SGHRS, CDR2 YFSETQ. V lost 4 bases and J 0 bases, leaving 22 bases between the germline ends. A second PCR, run for about 7 to 12 cycles, used a sample-barcoded 5' primer plus a J-beta primer mix. TCRdb re-derived calls from the 5' RACE reads in MiXCR, one entry per CDR3 protein. Found here are about 1.4 million distinct CDR3 sequences, roughly 59% of them singletons; the top ten hold 6.5% to 8.5%. Sequencing input: blood. The rearrangement links TRBV5-1 to TRBJ1-1; tentative D call: TRBD1 (5 bases). The receptor was isolated from a man aged 18-30 years in good health. The CDR3 bases are TGCGCCAGCAGCCCAACGAGGGACGGATTTGGGTTGAACACTGAAGCTTTCTTT. Amino acid sequence: CASSPTRDGFGLNTEAFF.